This T cell receptor beta chain was observed in a study of T cell clonotyping in hematopoietic cell transplantation. Recipient blood drawn about 28 days pretransplant and days 30, 100, 180 after. The CDR3 sequence is 11 residues long. Germline CDR1 is ENHRY and CDR2 is SYGVKD. V was shortened by 2 bases and J by 3 bases, with 2 bases between the two germline ends. As regards this clone: Its antigen is not identified.

Regarding the study as a whole: After transplant, recipient diversity fell while pathologically expanded clonotypes grew through day 180.

Only in-frame clones appear in the TCRdb table, and some are missing; sequencing was by immunoSEQ multiplex PCR. In the table there are roughly 15,000 clones, 94% of which are singletons. The chain uses TRBV10-3 and TRBJ2-7; no firm D call. The clonotype was recovered from a male patient in his sixties or seventies who had an allogeneic stem cell transplant from an unrelated donor, so the T cells may come from the graft donor. Some clones in this sample may be carry-over from other donors' samples. The input for sequencing was PBMCs, taken 30 days after allogeneic stem cell transplant. CDR3 bases: TGTGCCATCAGTGAGAACTACGAGCAGTACTTC. This translates into CAISENYEQYF.